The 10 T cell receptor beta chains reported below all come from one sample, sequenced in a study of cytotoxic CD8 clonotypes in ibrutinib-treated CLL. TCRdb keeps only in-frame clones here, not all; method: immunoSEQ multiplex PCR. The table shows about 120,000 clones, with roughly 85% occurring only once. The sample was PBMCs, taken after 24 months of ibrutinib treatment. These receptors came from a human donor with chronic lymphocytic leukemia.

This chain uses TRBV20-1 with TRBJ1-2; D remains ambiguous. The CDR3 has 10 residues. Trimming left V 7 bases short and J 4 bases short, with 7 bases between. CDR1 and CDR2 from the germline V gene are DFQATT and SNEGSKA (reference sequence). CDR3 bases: TGCAGTGGAGGGAGCTATGGCTACACCTTC. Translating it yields CSGGSYGYTF.

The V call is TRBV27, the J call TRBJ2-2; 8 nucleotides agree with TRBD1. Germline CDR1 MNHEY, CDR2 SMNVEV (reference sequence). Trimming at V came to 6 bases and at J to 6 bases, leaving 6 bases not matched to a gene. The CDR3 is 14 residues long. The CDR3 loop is CASRPQGAPGELFF. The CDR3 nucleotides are TGTGCCAGCAGACCCCAGGGGGCCCCCGGGGAGCTGTTTTTT.

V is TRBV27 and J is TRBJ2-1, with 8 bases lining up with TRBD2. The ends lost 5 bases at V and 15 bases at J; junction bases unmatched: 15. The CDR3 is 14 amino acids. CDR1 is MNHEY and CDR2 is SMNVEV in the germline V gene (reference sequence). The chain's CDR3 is CASSPRTSFRDGFF. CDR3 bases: TGTGCCAGCAGTCCCAGGACTAGCTTTCGTGATGGGTTCTTC.

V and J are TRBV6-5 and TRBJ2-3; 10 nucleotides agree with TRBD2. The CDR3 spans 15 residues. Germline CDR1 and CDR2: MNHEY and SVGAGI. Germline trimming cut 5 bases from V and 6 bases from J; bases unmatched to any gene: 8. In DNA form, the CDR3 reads TGTGCCAGCAGTAGGAGCGGGGGGGCCTCGGATACGCAGTATTTT. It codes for CASSRSGGASDTQYF.

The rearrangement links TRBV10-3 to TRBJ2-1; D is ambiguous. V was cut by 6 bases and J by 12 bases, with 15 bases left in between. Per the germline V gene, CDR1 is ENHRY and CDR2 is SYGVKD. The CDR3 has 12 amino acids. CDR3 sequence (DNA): TGTGCCATCAGCCCCAAGATTGACTGGCAGTTCTTC. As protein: CAISPKIDWQFF.

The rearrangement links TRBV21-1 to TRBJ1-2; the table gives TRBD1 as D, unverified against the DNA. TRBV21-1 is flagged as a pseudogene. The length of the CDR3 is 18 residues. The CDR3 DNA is TGTGCCAGCAGTCTCCCGACGACCCCAGGGGGCGTGACCCGAAGTCTCACCTTC. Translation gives CASSLPTTPGGVTRSLTF.

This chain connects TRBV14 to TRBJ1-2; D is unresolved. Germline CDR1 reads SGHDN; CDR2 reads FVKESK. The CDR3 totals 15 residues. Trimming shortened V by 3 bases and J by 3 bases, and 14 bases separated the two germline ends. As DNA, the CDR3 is TGTGCCAGCAGCCATTTCGGAGGGAACCACTATGGCTACACCTTC. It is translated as CASSHFGGNHYGYTF.

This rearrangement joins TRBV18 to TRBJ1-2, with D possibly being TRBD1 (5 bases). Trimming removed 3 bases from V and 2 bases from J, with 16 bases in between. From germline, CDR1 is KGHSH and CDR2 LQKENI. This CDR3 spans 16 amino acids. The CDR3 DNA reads TGTGCCAGCTCACCGGGACCACCTCCTGGGAACTATGGCTACACCTTC. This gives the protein CASSPGPPPGNYGYTF.

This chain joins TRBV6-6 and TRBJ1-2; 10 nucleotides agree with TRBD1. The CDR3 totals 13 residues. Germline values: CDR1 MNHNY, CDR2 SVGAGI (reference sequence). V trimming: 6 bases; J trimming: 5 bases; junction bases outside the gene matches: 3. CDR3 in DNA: TGTGCCAGCAGGCCGGGACAGGGGTATGGCTACACCTTC. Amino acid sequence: CASRPGQGYGYTF.

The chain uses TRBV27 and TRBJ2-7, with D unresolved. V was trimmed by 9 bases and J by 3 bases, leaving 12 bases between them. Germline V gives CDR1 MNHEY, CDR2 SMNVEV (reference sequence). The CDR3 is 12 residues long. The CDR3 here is CASGLVGYEQYF. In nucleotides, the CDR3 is TGTGCCAGTGGATTGGTGGGCTACGAGCAGTACTTC.